Listed below are T cell receptor beta chains from one sample, sequenced in a study of human T cells and chemical hapten exposure. MiXCR was run by TCRdb on the RACE reads, yielding one entry per CDR3 protein. The sample shows a few hundred thousand distinct CDR3 sequences, approximately 7.5% of them seen only once. The source material was whole blood, sampled in connection with sensitization to the hapten diphenylcyclopropenone (DPC). The origin of the receptors is a man aged 18-30 years with alopecia areata. Some clones in this sample may be carry-over from other donors' samples. The conserved cysteine and the conserved F or W are not part of the CDR3 here. Clone size is not always given. Where it is, it says once, few, many or a class for expanded clones.

TRBJ2-5 TRBV4-3 few ASSHTDRERKTQY
TRBJ2-5 TRBV12-3/TRBV12-4 - ASSLRGAETQY
TRBJ2-5 TRBV5-5 - ASSLESGGNGETQY
TRBJ1-1 TRBV6-5 few ASNRITGTGEAF
TRBJ2-1 TRBV12-3/TRBV12-4 few ASRLEGGSGNEQF
TRBJ1-1 TRBV27 few ASLTGGTEAF
TRBJ1-5 TRBV20-1 few SARDSRRGSNQPQH
TRBJ2-5 TRBV5-1 - ASSIAGATQY
TRBJ1-2 TRBV10-3 few AITEGQPYGYT
TRBJ1-3 TRBV11-2 many ASSPEPGRNTIY
TRBJ1-2 TRBV7-8 few ASSLVFTRPDRAHGYT
TRBJ1-2 TRBV20-1 few SARDQNGQSQANYGYT
TRBJ1-4 TRBV21-1 - ASSNGRKGEKLF
TRBJ1-6 TRBV12-3/TRBV12-4 many ASSLRTDNSYNSPLH
TRBJ1-1 TRBV5-4 many ASSLDGLNTEAF
TRBJ1-1 TRBV20-1 many SARIEEGTEAF
TRBJ2-3 TRBV10-3 many AINGAGGPDTQY
TRBJ1-5 TRBV6-1 few ASSEWDAYQPQH
TRBJ1-2 TRBV7-9 many ASSLAGGINYGYT
TRBJ1-1 TRBV3-1 - ASSPGRMNTEAF
TRBJ2-3 TRBV11-2 - ASSSVSGTDTQY
TRBJ2-3 TRBV21-1 few ASSRRRDGSTDTQY
TRBJ1-1 TRBV20-1 few SARDQGPTEAF